This T cell receptor beta chain was sequenced during a study of chemoradiotherapy in HPV16-positive cancers. General study points: Only two HPV16-positive patients supplied the functional HPV-specificity definition. Non-HPV-specific T cells did not expand in tumors during treatment, whereas candidate HPV-specific clones and E7-related motifs did. In HPV16-positive patients, HPV-responsive T-cell expansion tracked better recurrence-free survival.

Regarding this clone: Its specificity is unknown.

Clones were sequenced by immunoSEQ multiplex PCR, and TCRdb holds only the in-frame ones, with some missing. The table has 30,000 to 40,000 clones, over 75% seen once; the top ten hold roughly 3.8%. V was trimmed by 4 bases and J by 9 bases, leaving 20 bases between them. The CDR3 has 15 amino acids. From germline, CDR1 is SGDLS and CDR2 YYNGEE. The TCR was taken from a human donor with HPV-associated anogenital cancer. The specimen was blood, collected from a patient who underwent chemoradiotherapy. The chain recombines TRBV9 with TRBJ1-5; D ambiguous. This CDR3 reads CASSPGLGLYMPQHF. CDR3 bases: TGTGCCAGCAGCCCAGGACTGGGGTTGTATATGCCCCAGCATTTT.